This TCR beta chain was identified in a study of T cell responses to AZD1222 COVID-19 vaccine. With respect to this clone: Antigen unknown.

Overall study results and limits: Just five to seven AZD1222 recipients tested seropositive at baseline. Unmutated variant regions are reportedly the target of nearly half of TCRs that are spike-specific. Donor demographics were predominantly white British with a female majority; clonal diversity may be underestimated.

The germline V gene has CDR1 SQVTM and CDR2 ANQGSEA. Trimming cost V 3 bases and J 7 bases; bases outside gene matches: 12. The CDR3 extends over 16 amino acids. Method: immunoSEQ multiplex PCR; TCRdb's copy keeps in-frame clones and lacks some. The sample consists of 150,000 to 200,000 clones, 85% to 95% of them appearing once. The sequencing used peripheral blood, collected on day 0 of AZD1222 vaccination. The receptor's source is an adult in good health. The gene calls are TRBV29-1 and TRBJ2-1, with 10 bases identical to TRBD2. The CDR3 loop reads CSVDPGLAVTGNEQFF. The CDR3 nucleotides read TGCAGCGTTGACCCCGGACTAGCGGTTACCGGGAATGAGCAGTTCTTC.